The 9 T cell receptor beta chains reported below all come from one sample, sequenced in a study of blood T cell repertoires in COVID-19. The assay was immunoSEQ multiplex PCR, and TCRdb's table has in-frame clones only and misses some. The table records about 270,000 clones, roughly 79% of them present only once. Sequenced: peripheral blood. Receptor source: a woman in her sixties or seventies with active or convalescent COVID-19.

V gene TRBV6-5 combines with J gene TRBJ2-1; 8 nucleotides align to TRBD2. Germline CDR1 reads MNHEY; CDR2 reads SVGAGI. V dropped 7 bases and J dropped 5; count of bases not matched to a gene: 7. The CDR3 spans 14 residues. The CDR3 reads CASKGRGDNNEQFF. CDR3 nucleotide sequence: TGTGCCAGCAAGGGGCGGGGGGATAACAATGAGCAGTTCTTC.

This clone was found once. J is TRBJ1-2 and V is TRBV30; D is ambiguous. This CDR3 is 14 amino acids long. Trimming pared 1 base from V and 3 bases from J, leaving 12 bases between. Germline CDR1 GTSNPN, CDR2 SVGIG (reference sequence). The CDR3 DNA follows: TGTGCCTGGAGTGGAGGTGCCTTCCACTATGGCTACACCTTC. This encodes CAWSGGAFHYGYTF. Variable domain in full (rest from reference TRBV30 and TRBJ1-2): SQTIHQWPATLVQPVGSPLSLECTVEGTSNPNLYWYRQAAGRGLQLLFYSVGIGQISSEVPQNLSASRPQDRQFILSSKKLLLSDSGFYLCAWSGGAFHYGYTFGSGTRLTVV.

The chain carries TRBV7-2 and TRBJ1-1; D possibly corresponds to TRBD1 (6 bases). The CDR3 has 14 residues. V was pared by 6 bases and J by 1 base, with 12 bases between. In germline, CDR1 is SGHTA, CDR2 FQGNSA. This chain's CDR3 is CASRKTGPNTEAFF. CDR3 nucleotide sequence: TGTGCCAGCAGAAAGACAGGCCCGAACACTGAAGCTTTCTTT.

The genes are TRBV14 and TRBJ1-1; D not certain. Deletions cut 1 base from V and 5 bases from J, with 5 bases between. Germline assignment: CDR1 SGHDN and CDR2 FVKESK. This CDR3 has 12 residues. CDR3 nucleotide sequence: TGTGCCAGCAGCCAAGGCGTTACTGAAGCTTTCTTT. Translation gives CASSQGVTEAFF.

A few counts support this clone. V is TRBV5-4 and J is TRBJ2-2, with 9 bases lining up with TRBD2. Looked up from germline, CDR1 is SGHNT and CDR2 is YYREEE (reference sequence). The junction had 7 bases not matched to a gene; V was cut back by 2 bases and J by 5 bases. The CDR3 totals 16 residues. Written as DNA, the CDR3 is TGTGCCAGCAGCTTCCCGCGGGGGGGCGATACCGGGGAGCTGTTTTTT. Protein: CASSFPRGGDTGELFF.

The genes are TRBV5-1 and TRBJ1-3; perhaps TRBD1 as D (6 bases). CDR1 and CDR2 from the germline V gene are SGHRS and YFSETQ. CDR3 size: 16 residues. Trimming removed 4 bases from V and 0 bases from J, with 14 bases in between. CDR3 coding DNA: TGCGCCAGCAGCGGGCCGACAGGTCGCTCTGGAAACACCATATATTTT. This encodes CASSGPTGRSGNTIYF.

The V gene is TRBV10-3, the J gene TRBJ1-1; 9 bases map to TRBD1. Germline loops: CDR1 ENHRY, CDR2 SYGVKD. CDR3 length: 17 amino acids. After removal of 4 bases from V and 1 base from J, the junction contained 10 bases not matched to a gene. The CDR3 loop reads CAISGTGTGSKNTEAFF. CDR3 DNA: TGTGCCATCAGTGGAACCGGGACAGGGAGCAAGAACACTGAAGCTTTCTTT.

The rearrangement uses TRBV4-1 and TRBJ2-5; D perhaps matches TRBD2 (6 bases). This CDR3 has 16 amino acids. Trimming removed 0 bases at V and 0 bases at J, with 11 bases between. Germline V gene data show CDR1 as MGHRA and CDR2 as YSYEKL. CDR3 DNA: TGCGCCAGCAGCCAAGAAGGCGGGGAGTACCAAGAGACCCAGTACTTC. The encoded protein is CASSQEGGEYQETQYF.

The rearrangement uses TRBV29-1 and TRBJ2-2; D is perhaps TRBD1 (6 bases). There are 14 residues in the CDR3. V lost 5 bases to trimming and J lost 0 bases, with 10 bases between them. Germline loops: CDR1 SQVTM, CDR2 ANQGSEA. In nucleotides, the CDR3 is TGCAGCGTTCTAAGACAGGCGAACACCGGGGAGCTGTTTTTT. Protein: CSVLRQANTGELFF.